These T cell receptor beta chains were read from a single sample in a study of control samples from healthy donors and cancer patients. Some clones are missing from TCRdb's copy, which holds only in-frame ones; the method was immunoSEQ multiplex PCR. Of 25,000 to 35,000 clones listed, approximately 87% are singletons. The sample comprised PBMCs. The source is a woman between 40 and 55 years old with lung cancer. Each CDR3 is given with its conserved first and last residue. A D gene is named only where the DNA matches it firmly. Clone size appears in some rows only: once, few, many, or a class for an expanded clone.

v_call: TRBV27; cdr3_length: 13; d_call: .; clone_size: once; j_call: TRBJ1-5; cdr3_aa: CASSHQVGQPQHF; cdr3_nt: TGTGCCAGCAGTCACCAGGTAGGGCAGCCCCAGCATTTT
v_call: TRBV5-8; cdr3_length: 15; d_call: .; clone_size: .; j_call: TRBJ2-7; cdr3_aa: CASSRLRGSFYEQYF; cdr3_nt: TGTGCCAGCAGCCGTCTCAGGGGCTCATTCTACGAGCAGTACTTC
v_call: TRBV14; cdr3_length: 11; d_call: .; clone_size: .; j_call: TRBJ2-5; cdr3_aa: CASSQQETQYF; cdr3_nt: TGTGCCAGCAGCCAACAAGAGACCCAGTACTTC
v_call: TRBV5-6; cdr3_length: 15; d_call: .; clone_size: .; j_call: TRBJ1-1; cdr3_aa: CASSLGLGSLAEAFF; cdr3_nt: TGTGCCAGCAGCCTAGGGTTGGGGTCTCTGGCTGAAGCTTTCTTT
v_call: TRBV3-1/TRBV3-2; cdr3_length: 16; d_call: TRBD1; clone_size: .; j_call: TRBJ1-4; cdr3_aa: CASSQVRTGLNEKLFF; cdr3_nt: TGTGCCAGCAGCCAAGTGAGGACAGGCCTCAATGAAAAACTGTTTTTT
v_call: TRBV12-5; cdr3_length: 17; d_call: TRBD2; clone_size: .; j_call: TRBJ2-7; cdr3_aa: CASGLVKSGGRGYEQYF; cdr3_nt: TGTGCTAGTGGTTTGGTAAAGTCGGGGGGGCGCGGCTACGAGCAGTACTTC
v_call: TRBV29-1; cdr3_length: 13; d_call: .; clone_size: .; j_call: TRBJ2-1; cdr3_aa: CGGRGLSSNEQFF; cdr3_nt: TGTGGAGGTCGGGGGCTTTCCTCCAATGAGCAGTTCTTC
v_call: TRBV9; cdr3_length: 15; d_call: .; clone_size: .; j_call: TRBJ1-1; cdr3_aa: CASSLKGYMNTEAFF; cdr3_nt: TGTGCCAGCTCTTTGAAGGGTTACATGAACACTGAAGCTTTCTTT
v_call: TRBV5-1; cdr3_length: 13; d_call: TRBD2; clone_size: .; j_call: TRBJ2-2; cdr3_aa: CASSTNRDYSLFF; cdr3_nt: TGCGCCAGCAGCACAAACCGGGACTACTCGCTGTTTTTT
v_call: TRBV11-2; cdr3_length: 13; d_call: .; clone_size: few; j_call: TRBJ2-5; cdr3_aa: CASSLNSQETQYF; cdr3_nt: TGTGCCAGCAGCTTAAACAGCCAAGAGACCCAGTACTTC
v_call: TRBV30; cdr3_length: 14; d_call: .; clone_size: .; j_call: TRBJ1-1; cdr3_aa: CAWEVGRGGTEAFF; cdr3_nt: TGTGCCTGGGAGGTGGGGAGGGGCGGCACTGAAGCTTTCTTT
v_call: TRBV11-2; cdr3_length: 10; d_call: TRBD2; clone_size: .; j_call: TRBJ2-1; cdr3_aa: CASGRGGEFF; cdr3_nt: TGTGCCAGCGGTCGTGGGGGGGAGTTCTTC
v_call: TRBV28; cdr3_length: 15; d_call: TRBD1; clone_size: .; j_call: TRBJ2-5; cdr3_aa: CASGDLTGSVETQYF; cdr3_nt: TGTGCCAGCGGTGATTTGACAGGGTCTGTAGAGACCCAGTACTTC
v_call: TRBV20-1; cdr3_length: 15; d_call: TRBD1; clone_size: few; j_call: TRBJ1-2; cdr3_aa: CSASPPGQDNYGYTF; cdr3_nt: TGCAGTGCTAGTCCTCCGGGACAGGACAACTATGGCTACACCTTC
v_call: TRBV30; cdr3_length: 14; d_call: TRBD1; clone_size: .; j_call: TRBJ1-2; cdr3_aa: CAGKTQGANYGYTF; cdr3_nt: TGTGCCGGAAAAACACAGGGGGCGAACTATGGCTACACCTTC
v_call: TRBV11-2; cdr3_length: 16; d_call: TRBD1; clone_size: .; j_call: TRBJ1-5; cdr3_aa: CASSLDNRGGNQPQHF; cdr3_nt: TGTGCCAGCAGCTTAGATAACAGGGGTGGCAATCAGCCCCAGCATTTT
v_call: TRBV5-1; cdr3_length: 13; d_call: .; clone_size: .; j_call: TRBJ1-1; cdr3_aa: CASSPGRDTEAFF; cdr3_nt: TGCGCCAGCAGTCCGGGCCGGGACACTGAAGCTTTCTTT
v_call: TRBV28; cdr3_length: 14; d_call: TRBD1; clone_size: .; j_call: TRBJ1-2; cdr3_aa: CASKIGPGGGGYTF; cdr3_nt: TGTGCCAGCAAAATAGGACCAGGGGGCGGTGGCTACACCTTC
v_call: TRBV15; cdr3_length: 15; d_call: .; clone_size: .; j_call: TRBJ1-4; cdr3_aa: CATSREQGRWGKLFF; cdr3_nt: TGTGCCACCAGCAGAGAACAGGGTCGTTGGGGAAAACTGTTTTTT
v_call: TRBV12-3/TRBV12-4; cdr3_length: 13; d_call: .; clone_size: .; j_call: TRBJ2-3; cdr3_aa: CASSSDSTDTQYF; cdr3_nt: TGTGCCAGCAGTTCGGACTCCACAGATACGCAGTATTTT
v_call: TRBV7-6; cdr3_length: 16; d_call: TRBD2; clone_size: .; j_call: TRBJ2-5; cdr3_aa: CASSLVVTGGPGTQYF; cdr3_nt: TGTGCCAGCAGCTTAGTGGTGACGGGGGGGCCTGGGACCCAGTACTTC
v_call: TRBV11-1; cdr3_length: 15; d_call: .; clone_size: .; j_call: TRBJ1-6; cdr3_aa: CASSLRSSYNSPLHF; cdr3_nt: TGTGCCAGCAGCTTACGAAGCTCCTATAATTCACCCCTCCACTTT
v_call: TRBV3-1/TRBV3-2; cdr3_length: 13; d_call: .; clone_size: .; j_call: TRBJ2-5; cdr3_aa: CASNPGGLETQYF; cdr3_nt: TGTGCCAGCAACCCGGGCGGGTTAGAGACCCAGTACTTC
v_call: TRBV27; cdr3_length: 16; d_call: TRBD2; clone_size: .; j_call: TRBJ2-1; cdr3_aa: CASSLNSRGGLDEQFF; cdr3_nt: TGTGCCAGCAGTTTGAATTCTCGGGGGGGCCTCGATGAGCAGTTCTTC
v_call: TRBV19; cdr3_length: 14; d_call: .; clone_size: .; j_call: TRBJ1-3; cdr3_aa: CASSEQGYGNTIYF; cdr3_nt: TGTGCCAGTAGTGAACAGGGTTATGGAAACACCATATATTTT
v_call: TRBV12-3/TRBV12-4; cdr3_length: 13; d_call: .; clone_size: once; j_call: TRBJ1-3; cdr3_aa: CASSDRLGNTIYF; cdr3_nt: TGTGCCAGCAGCGACCGGCTTGGAAACACCATATATTTT
v_call: TRBV11-2; cdr3_length: 14; d_call: TRBD1; clone_size: .; j_call: TRBJ1-4; cdr3_aa: CASSSGGGREKLFF; cdr3_nt: TGTGCCAGCAGCTCAGGGGGGGGCAGGGAAAAACTGTTTTTT
v_call: TRBV28; cdr3_length: 14; d_call: .; clone_size: few; j_call: TRBJ1-6; cdr3_aa: CASSPLTDNSPLHF; cdr3_nt: TGTGCCAGCAGTCCACTAACCGATAATTCACCCCTCCACTTT
v_call: TRBV5-6; cdr3_length: 14; d_call: .; clone_size: .; j_call: TRBJ2-7; cdr3_aa: CASSLASGVYEQYF; cdr3_nt: TGTGCCAGCAGCTTGGCCAGCGGAGTCTACGAGCAGTACTTC
v_call: TRBV4-3; cdr3_length: 16; d_call: .; clone_size: .; j_call: TRBJ1-4; cdr3_aa: CASSQDPGTGNEKLFF; cdr3_nt: TGCGCCAGCAGCCAAGATCCCGGGACGGGAAATGAAAAACTGTTTTTT
v_call: TRBV19; cdr3_length: 13; d_call: .; clone_size: .; j_call: TRBJ1-5; cdr3_aa: CASSFNSNQPQHF; cdr3_nt: TGTGCCAGTAGTTTTAATAGCAATCAGCCCCAGCATTTT
v_call: TRBV10-3; cdr3_length: 14; d_call: .; clone_size: .; j_call: TRBJ1-1; cdr3_aa: CAISGDFQNTEAFF; cdr3_nt: TGTGCCATCAGTGGGGATTTCCAGAACACTGAAGCTTTCTTT
v_call: TRBV11-3; cdr3_length: 13; d_call: .; clone_size: once; j_call: TRBJ1-1; cdr3_aa: CASSLVAGSEAFF; cdr3_nt: TGTGCCAGCAGCTTAGTAGCAGGGTCTGAAGCTTTCTTT
v_call: TRBV6-6; cdr3_length: 15; d_call: .; clone_size: once; j_call: TRBJ2-6; cdr3_aa: CASNLAGTGANVLTF; cdr3_nt: TGTGCCAGCAATTTAGCAGGTACTGGGGCCAACGTCCTGACTTTC
v_call: TRBV9; cdr3_length: 15; d_call: TRBD1; clone_size: .; j_call: TRBJ2-7; cdr3_aa: CASSVSDGTGDEQYF; cdr3_nt: TGTGCCAGCAGCGTCTCGGACGGGACAGGGGACGAGCAGTACTTC
v_call: TRBV4-3; cdr3_length: 14; d_call: .; clone_size: few; j_call: TRBJ1-2; cdr3_aa: CASSPADANYGYTF; cdr3_nt: TGCGCCAGCTCCCCAGCAGACGCTAACTATGGCTACACCTTC
v_call: TRBV11-3; cdr3_length: 12; d_call: .; clone_size: .; j_call: TRBJ2-1; cdr3_aa: CASSLGANEQFF; cdr3_nt: TGTGCCAGCAGCCTAGGGGCCAATGAGCAGTTCTTC
v_call: TRBV7-3; cdr3_length: 13; d_call: .; clone_size: .; j_call: TRBJ2-1; cdr3_aa: CASSLSPRDEQFF; cdr3_nt: TGTGCCAGCAGCTTATCCCCCCGAGATGAGCAGTTCTTC
v_call: TRBV28; cdr3_length: 13; d_call: .; clone_size: .; j_call: TRBJ1-5; cdr3_aa: CASSTASNQPQHF; cdr3_nt: TGTGCCAGCAGTACCGCTAGCAATCAGCCCCAGCATTTT
v_call: TRBV11-3; cdr3_length: 14; d_call: .; clone_size: few; j_call: TRBJ1-2; cdr3_aa: CASSPRLRNDGYTF; cdr3_nt: TGTGCCAGCAGCCCAAGGTTGAGGAATGATGGCTACACCTTC
v_call: TRBV19; cdr3_length: 15; d_call: .; clone_size: .; j_call: TRBJ2-7; cdr3_aa: CASSISVGTAYEQYF; cdr3_nt: TGTGCCAGTAGTATAAGTGTGGGAACAGCCTACGAGCAGTACTTC
v_call: TRBV5-4; cdr3_length: 12; d_call: .; clone_size: once; j_call: TRBJ2-5; cdr3_aa: CASSLWGETQYF; cdr3_nt: TGTGCCAGCAGCTTGTGGGGGGAGACCCAGTACTTC
v_call: TRBV5-5; cdr3_length: 12; d_call: .; clone_size: .; j_call: TRBJ1-1; cdr3_aa: CASSLGTTEAFF; cdr3_nt: TGTGCCAGCAGCTTGGGTACAACTGAAGCTTTCTTT
v_call: TRBV12-3/TRBV12-4; cdr3_length: 13; d_call: TRBD1; clone_size: .; j_call: TRBJ2-7; cdr3_aa: CASGATGTHEQYF; cdr3_nt: TGTGCCAGCGGAGCGACAGGGACCCACGAGCAGTACTTC
v_call: TRBV4-3; cdr3_length: 15; d_call: .; clone_size: .; j_call: TRBJ2-7; cdr3_aa: CASSQDTGTSYEQYF; cdr3_nt: TGCGCCAGCAGCCAAGATACAGGGACCTCCTACGAGCAGTACTTC
v_call: TRBV4-3; cdr3_length: 14; d_call: .; clone_size: .; j_call: TRBJ2-7; cdr3_aa: CASSHDSSRYEQYF; cdr3_nt: TGCGCCAGCAGCCACGACTCCTCCCGCTACGAGCAGTACTTC
v_call: TRBV3-1/TRBV3-2; cdr3_length: 13; d_call: .; clone_size: .; j_call: TRBJ1-6; cdr3_aa: CASSQGRNSPLHF; cdr3_nt: TGTGCCAGCAGCCAAGGACGGAATTCACCCCTCCACTTT
v_call: TRBV5-4; cdr3_length: 15; d_call: .; clone_size: .; j_call: TRBJ2-2; cdr3_aa: CASSQGRANTGELFF; cdr3_nt: TGTGCCAGCAGCCAAGGACGGGCGAACACCGGGGAGCTGTTTTTT
v_call: TRBV7-3; cdr3_length: 13; d_call: .; clone_size: .; j_call: TRBJ1-5; cdr3_aa: CASSPTGSQPQHF; cdr3_nt: TGTGCCAGCAGCCCGACGGGGAGTCAGCCCCAGCATTTT
v_call: TRBV5-8; cdr3_length: 14; d_call: .; clone_size: .; j_call: TRBJ1-1; cdr3_aa: CASSGSAANTEAFF; cdr3_nt: TGTGCCAGCAGCGGCTCGGCCGCGAACACTGAAGCTTTCTTT
v_call: TRBV7-9; cdr3_length: 14; d_call: .; clone_size: few; j_call: TRBJ1-1; cdr3_aa: CASSSGRLNTEAFF; cdr3_nt: TGTGCCAGCAGCTCCGGACGGTTGAACACTGAAGCTTTCTTT
v_call: TRBV5-6; cdr3_length: 15; d_call: .; clone_size: .; j_call: TRBJ2-4; cdr3_aa: CASSLVGGAKNIQYF; cdr3_nt: TGTGCCAGCAGCTTGGTCGGGGGAGCCAAAAACATTCAGTACTTC
v_call: TRBV14; cdr3_length: 17; d_call: TRBD2; clone_size: .; j_call: TRBJ2-1; cdr3_aa: CASSQGSGLAAYNEQFF; cdr3_nt: TGTGCCAGCAGCCAGGGGTCGGGACTAGCAGCTTACAATGAGCAGTTCTTC
v_call: TRBV19; cdr3_length: 16; d_call: .; clone_size: .; j_call: TRBJ1-1; cdr3_aa: CASSLLQGLMNTEAFF; cdr3_nt: TGTGCCAGTAGTCTCTTACAGGGCCTCATGAACACTGAAGCTTTCTTT
v_call: TRBV4-1; cdr3_length: 15; d_call: .; clone_size: .; j_call: TRBJ1-1; cdr3_aa: CASSQSSTGNTEAFF; cdr3_nt: TGCGCCAGCAGCCAATCCTCGACAGGGAACACTGAAGCTTTCTTT
v_call: TRBV2; cdr3_length: 14; d_call: .; clone_size: .; j_call: TRBJ1-2; cdr3_aa: CASSQPPEDYGYTF; cdr3_nt: TGTGCCAGCTCACAGCCCCCCGAAGACTATGGCTACACCTTC
v_call: TRBV7-9; cdr3_length: 14; d_call: .; clone_size: .; j_call: TRBJ1-2; cdr3_aa: CASSFGTIGRGYTF; cdr3_nt: TGTGCCAGCAGCTTTGGTACTATCGGTCGTGGCTACACCTTC
v_call: TRBV18; cdr3_length: 15; d_call: .; clone_size: few; j_call: TRBJ1-4; cdr3_aa: CASSPLGVPNEKLFF; cdr3_nt: TGTGCCAGCTCACCACTGGGGGTGCCTAATGAAAAACTGTTTTTT
v_call: TRBV14; cdr3_length: 15; d_call: TRBD1; clone_size: .; j_call: TRBJ1-4; cdr3_aa: CASNPDRVSNEKLFF; cdr3_nt: TGTGCCAGCAACCCAGACAGGGTGTCTAATGAAAAACTGTTTTTT